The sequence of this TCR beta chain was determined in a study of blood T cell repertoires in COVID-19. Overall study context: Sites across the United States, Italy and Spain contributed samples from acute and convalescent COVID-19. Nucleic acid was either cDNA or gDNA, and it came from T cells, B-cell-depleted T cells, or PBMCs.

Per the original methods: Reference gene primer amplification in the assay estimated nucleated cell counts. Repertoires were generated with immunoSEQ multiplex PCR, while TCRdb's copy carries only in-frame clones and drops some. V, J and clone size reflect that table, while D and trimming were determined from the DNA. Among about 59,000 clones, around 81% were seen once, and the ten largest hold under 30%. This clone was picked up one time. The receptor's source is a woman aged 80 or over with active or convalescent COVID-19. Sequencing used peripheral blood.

For the CDR3, the DNA is TGTGCCAGCAGCCGCAGGATGTCGAACACCGGGGAGCTGTTTTTT. This sequence encodes CASSRRMSNTGELFF. The chain links TRBV7-2 to TRBJ2-2; D remains ambiguous. V was cut by 5 bases and J by 0 bases, with 10 bases left in between. This CDR3 spans 15 amino acids. Germline lookup yields CDR1 SGHTA and CDR2 FQGNSA. The full variable domain, its missing parts supplied by reference TRBV7-2 and TRBJ2-2, is GAGVSQSPSNKVTEKGKDVELRCDPISGHTALYWYRQSLGQGLEFLIYFQGNSAPDKSGLPSDRFSAERTGGSVSTLTIQRTQQEDSAVYLCASSRRMSNTGELFFGEGSRLTVL.